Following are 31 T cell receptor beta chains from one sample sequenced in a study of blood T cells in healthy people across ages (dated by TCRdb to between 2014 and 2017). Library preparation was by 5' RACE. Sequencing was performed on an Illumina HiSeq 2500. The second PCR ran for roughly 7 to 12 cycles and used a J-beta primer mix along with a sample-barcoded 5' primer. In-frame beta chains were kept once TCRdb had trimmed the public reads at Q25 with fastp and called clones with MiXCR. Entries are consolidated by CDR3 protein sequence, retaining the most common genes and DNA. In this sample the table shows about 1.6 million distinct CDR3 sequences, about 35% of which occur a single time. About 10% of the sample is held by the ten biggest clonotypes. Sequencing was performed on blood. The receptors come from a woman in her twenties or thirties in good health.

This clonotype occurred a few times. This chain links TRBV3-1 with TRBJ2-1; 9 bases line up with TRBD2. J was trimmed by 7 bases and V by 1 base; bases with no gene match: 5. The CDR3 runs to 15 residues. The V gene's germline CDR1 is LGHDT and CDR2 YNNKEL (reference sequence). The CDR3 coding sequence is TGTGCCAGCAGCCAAGGCGCGCTAGCGGGAAATGAGCAGTTCTTC. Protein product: CASSQGALAGNEQFF.

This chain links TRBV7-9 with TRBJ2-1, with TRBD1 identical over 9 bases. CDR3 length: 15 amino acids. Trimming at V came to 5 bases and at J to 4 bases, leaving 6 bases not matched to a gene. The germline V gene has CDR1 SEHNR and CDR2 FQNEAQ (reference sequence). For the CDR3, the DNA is TGTGCCAGCAGCCAGAACAGGGGGCTTTACAATGAGCAGTTCTTC. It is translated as CASSQNRGLYNEQFF.

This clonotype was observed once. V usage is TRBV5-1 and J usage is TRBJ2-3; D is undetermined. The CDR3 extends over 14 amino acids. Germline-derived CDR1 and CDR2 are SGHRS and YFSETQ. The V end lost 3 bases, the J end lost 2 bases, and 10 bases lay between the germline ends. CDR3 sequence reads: CASSSAKYTDTQYF. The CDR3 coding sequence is TGCGCCAGCAGCTCGGCCAAGTACACAGATACGCAGTATTTT.

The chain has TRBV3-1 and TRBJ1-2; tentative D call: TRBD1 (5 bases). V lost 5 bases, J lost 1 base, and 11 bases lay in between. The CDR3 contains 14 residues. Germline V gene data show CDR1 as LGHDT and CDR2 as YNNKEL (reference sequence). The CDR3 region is CASSETAYNYGYTF. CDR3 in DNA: TGTGCCAGCAGCGAGACAGCTTATAACTATGGCTACACCTTC.

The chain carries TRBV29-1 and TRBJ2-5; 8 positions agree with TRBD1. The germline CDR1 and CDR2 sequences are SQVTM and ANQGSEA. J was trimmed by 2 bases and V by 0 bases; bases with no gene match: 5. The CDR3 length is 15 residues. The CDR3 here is CSVEDRRTGQETQYF. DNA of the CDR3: TGCAGCGTTGAAGATCGGAGGACAGGGCAAGAGACCCAGTACTTC.

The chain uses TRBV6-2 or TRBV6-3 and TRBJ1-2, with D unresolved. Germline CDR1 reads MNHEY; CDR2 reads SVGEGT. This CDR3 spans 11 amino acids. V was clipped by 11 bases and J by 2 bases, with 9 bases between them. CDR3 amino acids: CAGRTNYGYTF. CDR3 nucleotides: TGTGCCGGGAGGACGAACTATGGCTACACCTTC.

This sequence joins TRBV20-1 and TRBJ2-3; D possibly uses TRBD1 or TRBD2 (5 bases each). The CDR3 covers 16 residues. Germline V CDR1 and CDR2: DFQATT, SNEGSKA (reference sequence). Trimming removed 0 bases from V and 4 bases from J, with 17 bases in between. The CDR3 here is CSARDLGGVAADTQYF. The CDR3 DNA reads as TGCAGTGCTAGAGATCTTGGGGGAGTTGCGGCAGATACGCAGTATTTT.

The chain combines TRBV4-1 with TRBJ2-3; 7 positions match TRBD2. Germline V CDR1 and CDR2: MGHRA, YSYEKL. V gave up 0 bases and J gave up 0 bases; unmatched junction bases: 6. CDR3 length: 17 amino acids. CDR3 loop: CASSQDPLAASTDTQYF. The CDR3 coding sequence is TGCGCCAGCAGCCAAGATCCCCTAGCGGCTAGCACAGATACGCAGTATTTT.

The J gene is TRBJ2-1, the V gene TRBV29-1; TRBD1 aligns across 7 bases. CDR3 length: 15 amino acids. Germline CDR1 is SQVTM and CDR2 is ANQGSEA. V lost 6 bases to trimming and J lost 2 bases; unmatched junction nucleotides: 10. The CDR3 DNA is TGCAGCGTCGTAGGGGGCGAGATTGCCTACAATGAGCAGTTCTTC. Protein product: CSVVGGEIAYNEQFF.

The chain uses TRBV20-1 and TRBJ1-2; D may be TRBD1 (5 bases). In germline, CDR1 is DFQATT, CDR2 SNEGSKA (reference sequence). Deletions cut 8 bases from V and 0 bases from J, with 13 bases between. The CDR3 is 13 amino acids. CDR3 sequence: CSPRQPANYGYTF. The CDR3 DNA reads TGCAGTCCCCGACAGCCTGCTAACTATGGCTACACCTTC.

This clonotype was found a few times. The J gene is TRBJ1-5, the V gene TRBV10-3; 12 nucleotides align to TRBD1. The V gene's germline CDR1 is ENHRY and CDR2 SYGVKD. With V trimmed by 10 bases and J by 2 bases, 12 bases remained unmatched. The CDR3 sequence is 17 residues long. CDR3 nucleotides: TGTGCCAGTTCCGGGACAGGGGGCGGGGGGGGCAATCAGCCCCAGCATTTT. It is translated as CASSGTGGGGGNQPQHF.

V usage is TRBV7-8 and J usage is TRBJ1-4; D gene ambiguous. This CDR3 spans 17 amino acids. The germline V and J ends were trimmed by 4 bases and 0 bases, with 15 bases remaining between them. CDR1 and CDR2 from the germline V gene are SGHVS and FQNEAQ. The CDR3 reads CASSSRRPYATNEKLFF. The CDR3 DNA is TGTGCCAGCAGCTCGCGACGGCCTTATGCAACTAATGAAAAACTGTTTTTT. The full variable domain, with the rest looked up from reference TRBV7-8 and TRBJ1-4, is GAGVSQSPRYKVAKRGQDVALRCDPISGHVSLFWYQQALGQGPEFLTYFQNEAQLDKSGLPSDRFFAERPEGSVSTLKIQRTQQEDSAVYLCASSSRRPYATNEKLFFGSGTQLSVL.

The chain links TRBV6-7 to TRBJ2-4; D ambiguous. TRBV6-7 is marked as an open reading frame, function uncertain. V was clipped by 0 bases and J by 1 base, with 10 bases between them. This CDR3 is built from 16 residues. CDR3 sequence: CASSYSPICAKNIQYF. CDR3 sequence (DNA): TGTGCCAGCAGTTACTCACCAATTTGCGCCAAAAACATTCAGTACTTC.

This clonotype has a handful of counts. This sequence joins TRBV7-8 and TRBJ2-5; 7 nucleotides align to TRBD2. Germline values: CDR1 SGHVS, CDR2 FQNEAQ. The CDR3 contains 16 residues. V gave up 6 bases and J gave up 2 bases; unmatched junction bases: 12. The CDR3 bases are TGTGCCAGCAGTTTTTTTTCCCTGGGGGGGCAAGAGACCCAGTACTTC. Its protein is CASSFFSLGGQETQYF.

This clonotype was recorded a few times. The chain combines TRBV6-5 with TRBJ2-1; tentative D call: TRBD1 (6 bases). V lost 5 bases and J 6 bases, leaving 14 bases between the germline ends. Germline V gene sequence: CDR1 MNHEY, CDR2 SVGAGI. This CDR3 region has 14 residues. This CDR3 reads CASSRDQGFNEQFF. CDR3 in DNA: TGTGCCAGCAGTAGGGATCAGGGGTTCAATGAGCAGTTCTTC.

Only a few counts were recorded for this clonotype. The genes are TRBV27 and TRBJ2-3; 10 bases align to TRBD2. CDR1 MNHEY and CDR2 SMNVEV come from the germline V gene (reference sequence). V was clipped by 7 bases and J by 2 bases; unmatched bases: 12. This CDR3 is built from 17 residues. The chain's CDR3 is CASTYLGGTSVTDTQYF. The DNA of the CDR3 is TGTGCCAGCACCTACCTAGGGGGGACTAGCGTCACAGATACGCAGTATTTT.

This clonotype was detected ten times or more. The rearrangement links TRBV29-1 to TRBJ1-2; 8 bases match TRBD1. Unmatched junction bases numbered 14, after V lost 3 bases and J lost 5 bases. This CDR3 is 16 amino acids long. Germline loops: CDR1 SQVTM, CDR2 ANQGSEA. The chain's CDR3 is CSVDRGQGQGEYGYTF. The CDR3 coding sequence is TGCAGCGTTGACAGAGGACAGGGCCAGGGAGAATATGGCTACACCTTC.

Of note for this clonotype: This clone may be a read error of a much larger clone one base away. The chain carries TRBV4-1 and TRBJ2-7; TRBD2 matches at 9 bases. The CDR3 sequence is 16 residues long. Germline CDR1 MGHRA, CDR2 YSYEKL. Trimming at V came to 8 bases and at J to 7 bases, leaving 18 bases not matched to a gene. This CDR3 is CASRRMAGGRYNEQYF. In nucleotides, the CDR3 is TGCGCCAGCCGAAGAATGGCGGGAGGGAGGTATAATGAGCAGTACTTC.

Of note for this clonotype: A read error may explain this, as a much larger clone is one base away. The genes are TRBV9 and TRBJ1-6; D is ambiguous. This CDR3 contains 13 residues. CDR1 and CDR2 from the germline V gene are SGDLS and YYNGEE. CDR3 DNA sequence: TGTGCCAGCAGCGGGGGATATAATTCACCCCACCACTTT. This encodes CASSGGYNSPHHF.

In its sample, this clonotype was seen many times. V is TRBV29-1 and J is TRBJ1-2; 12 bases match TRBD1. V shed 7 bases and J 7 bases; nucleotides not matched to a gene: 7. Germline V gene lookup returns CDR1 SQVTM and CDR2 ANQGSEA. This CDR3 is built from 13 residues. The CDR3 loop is CSASGTGGSGYTF. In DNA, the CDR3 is TGCAGCGCCTCCGGGACAGGGGGCTCTGGCTACACCTTC.

The CDR3 bases are TGCAGTGCCGCACCTCTCGGGTTAGCGGGAGTAGGCACAGATACGCAGTATTTT. This codes for CSAAPLGLAGVGTDTQYF. The chain couples TRBV20-1 to TRBJ2-3; 9 bases are shared with TRBD2. The CDR3 consists of 18 residues. Germline V gene lookup returns CDR1 DFQATT and CDR2 SNEGSKA (reference sequence). With V trimmed by 6 bases and J by 1 base, 17 bases remained unmatched.

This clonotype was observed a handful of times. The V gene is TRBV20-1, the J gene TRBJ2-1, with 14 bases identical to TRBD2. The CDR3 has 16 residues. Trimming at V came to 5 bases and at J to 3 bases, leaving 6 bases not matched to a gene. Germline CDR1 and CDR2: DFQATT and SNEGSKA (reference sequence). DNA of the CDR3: TGCAGTGCTCCGGGACTAGCGGGAGCCATCTACAATGAGCAGTTCTTC. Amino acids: CSAPGLAGAIYNEQFF.

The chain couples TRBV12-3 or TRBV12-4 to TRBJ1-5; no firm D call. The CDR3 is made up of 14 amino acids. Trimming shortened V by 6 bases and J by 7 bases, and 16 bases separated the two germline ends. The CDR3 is CASRPGGLEQPQHF. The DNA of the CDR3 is TGTGCCAGCAGACCCGGCGGGCTTGAGCAGCCCCAGCATTTT.

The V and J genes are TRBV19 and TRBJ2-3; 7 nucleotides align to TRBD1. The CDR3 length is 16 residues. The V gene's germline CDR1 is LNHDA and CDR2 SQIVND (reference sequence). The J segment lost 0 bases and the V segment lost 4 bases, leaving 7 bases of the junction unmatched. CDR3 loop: CASSTAGTVSTDTQYF. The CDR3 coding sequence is TGTGCCAGTAGTACAGCCGGGACAGTGAGCACAGATACGCAGTATTTT.

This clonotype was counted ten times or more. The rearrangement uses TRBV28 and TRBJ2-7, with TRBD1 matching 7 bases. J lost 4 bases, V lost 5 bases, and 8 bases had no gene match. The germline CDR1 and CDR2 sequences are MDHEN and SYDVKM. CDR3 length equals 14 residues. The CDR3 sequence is CASSPTGTVYEQYF. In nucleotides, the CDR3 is TGTGCCAGCAGTCCAACCGGGACAGTTTACGAGCAGTACTTC.

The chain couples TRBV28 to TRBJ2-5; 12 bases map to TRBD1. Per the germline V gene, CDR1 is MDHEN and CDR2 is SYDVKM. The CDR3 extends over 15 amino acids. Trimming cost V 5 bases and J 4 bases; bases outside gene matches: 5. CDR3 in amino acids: CASSPGQGAIETQYF. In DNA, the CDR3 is TGTGCCAGCAGTCCGGGACAGGGGGCAATAGAGACCCAGTACTTC.

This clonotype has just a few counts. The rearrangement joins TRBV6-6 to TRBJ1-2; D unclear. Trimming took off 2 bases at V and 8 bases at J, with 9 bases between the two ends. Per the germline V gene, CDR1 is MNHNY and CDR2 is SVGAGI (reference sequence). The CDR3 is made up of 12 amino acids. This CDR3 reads CASSYPDGGYTF. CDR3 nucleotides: TGTGCCAGCAGTTACCCGGACGGAGGCTACACCTTC.

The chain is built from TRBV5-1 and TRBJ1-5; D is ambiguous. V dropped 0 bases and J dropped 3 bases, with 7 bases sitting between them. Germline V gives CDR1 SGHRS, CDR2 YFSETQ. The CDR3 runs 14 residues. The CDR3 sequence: CASSLGPPNQPQHF. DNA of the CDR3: TGCGCCAGCAGCTTGGGGCCTCCCAATCAGCCCCAGCATTTT. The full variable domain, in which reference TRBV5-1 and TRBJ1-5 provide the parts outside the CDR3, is KAGVTQTPRYLIKTRGQQVTLSCSPISGHRSVSWYQQTPGQGLQFLFEYFSETQRNKGNFPGRFSGRQFSNSRSEMNVSTLELGDSALYLCASSLGPPNQPQHFGDGTRLSIL.

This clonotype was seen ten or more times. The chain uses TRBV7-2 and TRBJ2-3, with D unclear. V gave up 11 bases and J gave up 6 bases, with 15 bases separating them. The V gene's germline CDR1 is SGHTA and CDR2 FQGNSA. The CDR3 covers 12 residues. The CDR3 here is CALWTTRDTQYF. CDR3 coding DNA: TGTGCCCTATGGACCACCAGGGATACGCAGTATTTT.

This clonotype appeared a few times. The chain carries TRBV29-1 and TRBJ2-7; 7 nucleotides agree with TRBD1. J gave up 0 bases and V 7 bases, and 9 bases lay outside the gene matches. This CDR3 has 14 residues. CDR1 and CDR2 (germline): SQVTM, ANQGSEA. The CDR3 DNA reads TGCAGCGCAGCCGGGACAGAGAGCTCCTACGAGCAGTACTTC. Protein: CSAAGTESSYEQYF.

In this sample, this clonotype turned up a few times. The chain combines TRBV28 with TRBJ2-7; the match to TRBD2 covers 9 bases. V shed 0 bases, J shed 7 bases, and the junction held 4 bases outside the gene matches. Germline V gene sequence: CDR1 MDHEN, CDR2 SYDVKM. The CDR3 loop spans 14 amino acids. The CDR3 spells CASSLWREGIEQYF. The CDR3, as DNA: TGTGCCAGCAGTTTATGGCGGGAGGGTATTGAGCAGTACTTC. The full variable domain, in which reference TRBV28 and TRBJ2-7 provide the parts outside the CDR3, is DVKVTQSSRYLVKRTGEKVFLECVQDMDHENMFWYRQDPGLGLRLIYFSYDVKMKEKGDIPEGYSVSREKKERFSLILESASTNQTSMYLCASSLWREGIEQYFGPGTRLTVT.